A single T cell receptor beta chain is shown here with its context. The data are from a study of blood T cell repertoires in COVID-19. About the study: The United States, Italy and Spain were the sources of the acute and convalescent COVID-19 samples. T cells, B-cell-depleted T cells, or PBMCs supplied cDNA or gDNA.

Authors' data handling: Estimation of nucleated cell counts was performed using reference gene primer amplification. The protocol was immunoSEQ multiplex PCR, while the TCRdb copy is restricted to in-frame clones and leaves out a portion. V and J calls and clone size are those listed in that table; D and trimming were worked out from the DNA. The sample lists about 39,000 clones; approximately 85% were seen once. CDR3 size: 15 residues. The germline CDR1 and CDR2 sequences are MDHEN and SYDVKM. The V and J ends lost 2 bases and 8 bases, in that order; junction bases with no gene match: 10. The TCR comes from a man aged 55 to 69 with acute or convalescent COVID-19. The rearrangement links TRBV28 to TRBJ1-2; 8 bases are shared with TRBD1. Material: peripheral blood. The CDR3 is CASSLPWQGARGYTF. CDR3 bases: TGTGCCAGCAGTTTACCCTGGCAGGGGGCGAGAGGCTACACCTTC.